The clone carrying this T cell receptor (beta chain) was observed a handful of times. Its specificity is unknown. This specimen belongs to a study of blood T cells in healthy people across ages. Study background: Per two T cells, template switching captured roughly one barcoded beta molecule. Study results and caveats: Comparison with aged donors showed that long-lived donors had more naive CD4+ cells and higher diversity. Roughly linear age-related decline in beta diversity appeared, significant by age 40.

V dropped 3 bases and J dropped 0 bases, with 15 bases sitting between them. Per germline, CDR1 SGHDT and CDR2 YYEEEE. CDR3 length: 16 residues. The second PCR ran roughly 6 to 11 cycles with a sample-barcoded 5' primer and J-beta primers. TCRdb reprocessed the 5' RACE reads with MiXCR, giving one entry per CDR3 protein. The repertoire holds hundreds of thousands of distinct CDR3 sequences, with about 55% as singletons. The receptor comes from a man at least 80 years old in good health. This sequence joins TRBV5-6 and TRBJ1-2, with D perhaps TRBD1 (5 bases). Sequencing was performed on blood. DNA of the CDR3: TGTGCCAGCAGCTCCTGGGGCACTTTAGCTAACTATGGCTACACCTTC. Amino acids: CASSSWGTLANYGYTF.